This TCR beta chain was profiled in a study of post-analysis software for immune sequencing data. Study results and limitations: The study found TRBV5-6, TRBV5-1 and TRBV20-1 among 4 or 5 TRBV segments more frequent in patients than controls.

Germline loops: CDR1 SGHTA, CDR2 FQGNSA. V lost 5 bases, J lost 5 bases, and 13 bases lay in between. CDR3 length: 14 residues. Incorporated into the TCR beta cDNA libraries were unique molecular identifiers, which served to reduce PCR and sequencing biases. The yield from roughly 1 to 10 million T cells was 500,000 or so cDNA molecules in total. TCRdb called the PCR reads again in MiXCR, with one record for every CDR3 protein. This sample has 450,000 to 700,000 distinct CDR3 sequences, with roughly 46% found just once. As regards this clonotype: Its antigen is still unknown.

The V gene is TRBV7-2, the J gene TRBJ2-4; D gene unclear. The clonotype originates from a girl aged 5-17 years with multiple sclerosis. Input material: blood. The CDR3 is CASSRPARENIQYF. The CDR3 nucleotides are TGTGCCAGCAGCCGCCCCGCAAGGGAAAACATTCAGTACTTC.